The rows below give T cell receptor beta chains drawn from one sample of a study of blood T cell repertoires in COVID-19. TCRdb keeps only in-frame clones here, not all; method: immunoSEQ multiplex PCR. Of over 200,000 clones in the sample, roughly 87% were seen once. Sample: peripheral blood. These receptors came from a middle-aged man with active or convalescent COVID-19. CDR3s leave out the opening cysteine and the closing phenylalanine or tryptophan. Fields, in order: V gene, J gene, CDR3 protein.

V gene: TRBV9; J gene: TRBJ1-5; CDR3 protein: ASSVADGYNQPQH
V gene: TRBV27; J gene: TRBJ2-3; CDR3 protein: ASSFLAQGPDTQY
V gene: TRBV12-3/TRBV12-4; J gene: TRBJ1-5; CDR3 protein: ASSWGPNQPQH
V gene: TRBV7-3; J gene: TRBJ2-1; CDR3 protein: ASSLEGAPYNEQF
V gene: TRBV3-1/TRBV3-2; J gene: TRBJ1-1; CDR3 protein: ASSRGTGATEAF
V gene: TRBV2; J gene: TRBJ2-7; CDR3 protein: ASSVSSGIGSYEQY
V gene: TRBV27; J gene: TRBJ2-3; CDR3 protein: ASKGSGRGDTQY
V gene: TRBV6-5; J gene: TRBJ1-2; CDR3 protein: ASSYGDRRGEGYT
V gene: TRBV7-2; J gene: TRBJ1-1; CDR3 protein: ASSLVGTGVTEAF
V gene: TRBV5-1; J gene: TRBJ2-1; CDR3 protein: ASRLGQGDWDEQF
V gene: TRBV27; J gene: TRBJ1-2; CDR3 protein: ASSLVADANYGYT
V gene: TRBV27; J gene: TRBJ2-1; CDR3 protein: ASSLYRAGGTNEQF
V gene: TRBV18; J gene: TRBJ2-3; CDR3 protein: ASSPLPDSPGTDTQY
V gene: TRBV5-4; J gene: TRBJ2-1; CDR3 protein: ASSPGGLAGESEQF
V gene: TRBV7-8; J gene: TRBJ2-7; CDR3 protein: ASSLSPPPDEQY
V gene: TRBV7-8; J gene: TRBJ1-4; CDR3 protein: ASSLPNTGVLNEKLF